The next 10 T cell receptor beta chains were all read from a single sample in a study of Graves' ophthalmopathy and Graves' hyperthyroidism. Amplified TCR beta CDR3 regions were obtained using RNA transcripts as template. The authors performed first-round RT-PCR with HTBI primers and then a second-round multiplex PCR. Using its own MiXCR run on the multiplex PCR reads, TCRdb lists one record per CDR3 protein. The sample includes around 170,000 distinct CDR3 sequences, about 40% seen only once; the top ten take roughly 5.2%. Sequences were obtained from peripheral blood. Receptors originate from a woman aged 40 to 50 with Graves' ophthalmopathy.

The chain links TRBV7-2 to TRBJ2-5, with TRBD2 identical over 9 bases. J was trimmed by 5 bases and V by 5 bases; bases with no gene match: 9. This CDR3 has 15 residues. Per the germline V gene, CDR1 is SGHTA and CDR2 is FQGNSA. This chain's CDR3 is CASSLGAGGPETQYF. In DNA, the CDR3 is TGTGCCAGCAGCCTTGGGGCGGGAGGGCCTGAGACCCAGTACTTC.

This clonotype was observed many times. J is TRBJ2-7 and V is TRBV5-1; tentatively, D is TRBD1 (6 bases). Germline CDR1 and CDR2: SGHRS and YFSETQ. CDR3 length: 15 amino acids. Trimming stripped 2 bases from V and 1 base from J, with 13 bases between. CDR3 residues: CASSLQGTVSYEQYF. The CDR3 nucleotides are TGCGCCAGCAGCTTACAGGGTACTGTGTCCTACGAGCAGTACTTC.

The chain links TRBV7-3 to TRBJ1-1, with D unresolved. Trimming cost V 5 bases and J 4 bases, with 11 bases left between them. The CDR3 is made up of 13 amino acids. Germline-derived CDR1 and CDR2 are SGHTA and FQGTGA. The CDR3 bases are TGTGCCAGCAGCCAGAACATCGGCACTGAAGCTTTCTTT. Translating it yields CASSQNIGTEAFF. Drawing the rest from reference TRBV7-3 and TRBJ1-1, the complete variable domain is GAGVSQTPSNKVTEKGKYVELRCDPISGHTALYWYRQSLGQGPEFLIYFQGTGAADDSGLPNDRFFAVRPEGSVSTLKIQRTERGDSAVYLCASSQNIGTEAFFGQGTRLTVV.

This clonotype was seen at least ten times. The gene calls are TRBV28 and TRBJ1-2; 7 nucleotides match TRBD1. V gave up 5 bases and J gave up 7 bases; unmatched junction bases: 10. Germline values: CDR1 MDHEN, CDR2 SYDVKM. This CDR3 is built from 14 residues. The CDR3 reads CASSRPGQFAGYTF. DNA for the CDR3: TGTGCCAGCAGTCGGCCGGGACAGTTCGCTGGCTACACCTTC.

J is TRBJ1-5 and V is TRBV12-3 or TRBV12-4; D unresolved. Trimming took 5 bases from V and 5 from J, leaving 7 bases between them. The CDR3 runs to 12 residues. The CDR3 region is CASSPRYQPQHF. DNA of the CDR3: TGTGCCAGCAGTCCCCGATATCAGCCCCAGCATTTT.

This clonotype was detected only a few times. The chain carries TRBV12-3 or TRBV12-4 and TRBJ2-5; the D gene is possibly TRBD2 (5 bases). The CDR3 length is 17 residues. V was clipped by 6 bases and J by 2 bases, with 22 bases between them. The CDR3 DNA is TGTGCCAGCAGCCAACGGGCCAGCGGTGGATTTCAAGAGACCCAGTACTTC. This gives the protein CASSQRASGGFQETQYF.

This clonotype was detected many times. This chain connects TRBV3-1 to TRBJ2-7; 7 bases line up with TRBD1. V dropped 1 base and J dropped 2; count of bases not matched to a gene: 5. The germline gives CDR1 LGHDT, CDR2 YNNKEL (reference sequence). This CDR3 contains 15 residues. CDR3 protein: CASSQVHRGPYEQYF. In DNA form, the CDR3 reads TGTGCCAGCAGCCAAGTCCACAGGGGACCCTACGAGCAGTACTTC.

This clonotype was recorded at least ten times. In DNA form, the CDR3 reads TGTGCCAGCAGATCCGGGACAGTTAACACTGAAGCTTTCTTT. This codes for CASRSGTVNTEAFF. The V and J genes are TRBV12-3 or TRBV12-4 and TRBJ1-1; 7 bases map to TRBD1. V lost 6 bases to trimming and J lost 2 bases; unmatched junction nucleotides: 6. This CDR3 is built from 14 residues.

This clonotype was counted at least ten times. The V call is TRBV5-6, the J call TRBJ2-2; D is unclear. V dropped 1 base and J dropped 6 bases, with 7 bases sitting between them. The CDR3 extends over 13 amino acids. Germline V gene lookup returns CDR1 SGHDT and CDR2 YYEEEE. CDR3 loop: CASSLIGAGELFF. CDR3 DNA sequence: TGTGCCAGCAGCTTGATAGGTGCCGGGGAGCTGTTTTTT.

For the CDR3, the DNA is TGTGCCAGCAGTTTGAGCGGGAGGGGTTCCTACGAGCAGTACTTC. It specifies CASSLSGRGSYEQYF. The chain has TRBV12-3 or TRBV12-4 and TRBJ2-7; 10 nucleotides line up with TRBD2. The CDR3 extends over 15 amino acids. V gave up 3 bases and J gave up 1 base; unmatched junction bases: 3.